A selection of T cell receptor beta chains follows, all from one sample in a study of cytomegalovirus exposure and HLA in healthy donors. Using immunoSEQ multiplex PCR, the repertoire was profiled, and TCRdb retains in-frame clones only, with some absent. The sample includes about 85,000 clones, about 80% of them seen just once. The sequenced material came from PBMCs. These receptors all stem from a man aged 50 to 60 in good health and CMV-seropositive. Each CDR3 is given with its conserved first and last residue. Each record gives: D gene, J gene, clone size, V gene, CDR3 DNA, CDR3 protein. D genes are given only for firm matches. Clone sizes are given selectively: once, few, many, or a class where the clone is expanded.

D: NA; J: TRBJ2-7; size: NA; V: TRBV5-1; DNA: TGCGCCAGCAGCGCCTCAGCAGCGGACTACGAGCAGTACTTC; CDR3: CASSASAADYEQYF
D: TRBD2; J: TRBJ2-1; size: NA; V: TRBV30; DNA: TGTGCCTGGAGTGGAACTAGCGGGAGGGCCACGGTGAATGAGCAGTTCTTC; CDR3: CAWSGTSGRATVNEQFF
D: TRBD1; J: TRBJ2-7; size: NA; V: TRBV4-1; DNA: TGCGCCAGCAGCACCTCTTCCTCCGGGACAGTAAACTACGAGCAGTACTTC; CDR3: CASSTSSSGTVNYEQYF
D: TRBD2; J: TRBJ2-1; size: NA; V: TRBV7-2; DNA: TGTGCCAGCAGCTTAGCAGCGGGAGGAGGTGACGATGAGCAGTTCTTC; CDR3: CASSLAAGGGDDEQFF
D: NA; J: TRBJ1-1; size: NA; V: TRBV5-1; DNA: TGCGCCAGCAGCTTAACTTGGTACTCCGAAGCTTTCTTT; CDR3: CASSLTWYSEAFF
D: NA; J: TRBJ1-3; size: NA; V: TRBV5-1; DNA: TGCGCCAGCAGCTACGGGGGACCCTCTGGAAACACCATATATTTT; CDR3: CASSYGGPSGNTIYF
D: TRBD2; J: TRBJ2-1; size: NA; V: TRBV14; DNA: TGTGCCAGCAGCCCGGGACTAGCGGGGATCAATGAGCAGTTCTTC; CDR3: CASSPGLAGINEQFF
D: NA; J: TRBJ2-2; size: NA; V: TRBV27; DNA: TGTGCCAGCAGTCGCGAGACACCTTCGAACACCGGGGAGCTGTTTTTT; CDR3: CASSRETPSNTGELFF
D: TRBD1; J: TRBJ1-6; size: NA; V: TRBV5-1; DNA: TGCGCCAGCAGCGTTGGGGACAGCCAAAGACCCCTCCACTTT; CDR3: CASSVGDSQRPLHF
D: TRBD2; J: TRBJ2-2; size: NA; V: TRBV30; DNA: TGTGCTGGGCGGCTAGCGGGAGTGGACGGGGAGCTGTTTTTT; CDR3: CAGRLAGVDGELFF
D: TRBD1; J: TRBJ2-2; size: NA; V: TRBV7-2; DNA: TGTGCCAGCAGCTTAGAATACGGACAGGGGGACACCGGGGAGCTGTTTTTT; CDR3: CASSLEYGQGDTGELFF
D: NA; J: TRBJ1-3; size: NA; V: TRBV19; DNA: TGTGCCAGTAGTATGAACGCAGGGCCTGGAAACACCATATATTTT; CDR3: CASSMNAGPGNTIYF
D: NA; J: TRBJ2-7; size: once; V: TRBV7-2; DNA: TGTGCCAGCAGACTTCACTACGAGCAGTACTTC; CDR3: CASRLHYEQYF
D: TRBD1; J: TRBJ2-1; size: few; V: TRBV15; DNA: TGTGCCACCAGCAGGGACAGGGGGGTGAGGGATGAGCAGTTCTTC; CDR3: CATSRDRGVRDEQFF
D: NA; J: TRBJ2-7; size: NA; V: TRBV6-1; DNA: TGTGCCAGCGGACCCGAGAGGGTTCTATACGAGCAGTACTTC; CDR3: CASGPERVLYEQYF
D: TRBD1; J: TRBJ2-7; size: NA; V: TRBV7-8; DNA: TGTGCCAGCAGCCACGGACAGGGAACCTACGAGCAGTACTTC; CDR3: CASSHGQGTYEQYF
D: TRBD1; J: TRBJ1-4; size: NA; V: TRBV7-3; DNA: TGTGCCAGCAGCACCAGGGGGCTTGGTTGGTTTACTAATGAAAAACCGTTTTTT; CDR3: CASSTRGLGWFTNEKPFF
D: TRBD1; J: TRBJ2-1; size: NA; V: TRBV18; DNA: TGTGCCAGCTCACCGGGACAGGGTTCCTACAATGAGCAGTTCTTC; CDR3: CASSPGQGSYNEQFF
D: TRBD2; J: TRBJ2-7; size: NA; V: TRBV15; DNA: TGTGCCACCAGCCAGAGCGGGGAAACCTCCTACGAGCAGTACTTC; CDR3: CATSQSGETSYEQYF
D: TRBD2; J: TRBJ2-1; size: few; V: TRBV4-2; DNA: TGTGCCAGCAGCCGAGAACTAGCGGAGACCTACAATGAGCAGTTCTTC; CDR3: CASSRELAETYNEQFF
D: NA; J: TRBJ1-2; size: NA; V: TRBV5-1; DNA: TGCGCCAGCAGCTTGGGCTGGACAGCAAGCCATGGCTACACCTTC; CDR3: CASSLGWTASHGYTF
D: NA; J: TRBJ1-5; size: NA; V: TRBV5-1; DNA: TGCGCCAGCAGCTTCTCGGGAGGCGACATGGAGCCCCAGCATTTT; CDR3: CASSFSGGDMEPQHF